One and the same sample provided the 9 T cell receptor beta chains below, sequenced in a study of T cell repertoires in cytomegalovirus infection. For these receptors, no antigen is known. TCRdb independently ran MiXCR on the reads; one entry per CDR3 protein. This table holds 900,000 to 950,000 distinct CDR3 sequences, 31% found once. The source was cultured CD8+ T cells from PBMCs, collected from culture after CMV antigen stimulation. These TCRs come from a human donor in good health (CMV status not recorded). Some clones in this sample may be carry-over from other donors' samples.

Ten or more counts support this clonotype. The chain recombines TRBV7-2 with TRBJ1-2; D not certain. V shed 2 bases and J shed 4 bases, with 8 bases lying between them. The CDR3 totals 13 residues. CDR1 is SGHTA, CDR2 FQGNSA, per germline. CDR3 residues: CASSLQEIYGYTF. The CDR3 coding sequence is TGTGCCAGCAGCTTACAGGAAATCTATGGCTACACCTTC.

The chain uses TRBV6-2 or TRBV6-3 and TRBJ2-4; D not certain. Trimming removed 0 bases from V and 0 bases from J, with 18 bases in between. The CDR3 has 19 residues. CDR1 is MNHEY and CDR2 is SVGEGT in the germline V gene. CDR3 coding DNA: TGTGCCAGCAGTTACTCGGCAGCCGCAATTAAACTAGCCAAAAACATTCAGTACTTC. It is translated as CASSYSAAAIKLAKNIQYF.

The chain recombines TRBV6-5 with TRBJ1-1, with 8 bases fitting TRBD1. The CDR3 spans 17 residues. Per germline, CDR1 MNHEY and CDR2 SVGAGI. V was pared by 5 bases and J by 0 bases, with 11 bases of the junction left unmatched. CDR3 residues: CASSPLGAGGLNTEAFF. CDR3 DNA: TGTGCCAGCAGTCCCCTCGGGGCAGGGGGCCTGAACACTGAAGCTTTCTTT.

The V gene is TRBV10-3, the J gene TRBJ2-5; D is ambiguous. The V end was cut by 2 bases, the J end by 3 bases, with 4 bases between. Per the germline V gene, CDR1 is ENHRY and CDR2 is SYGVKD. This CDR3 region has 12 residues. The CDR3, as DNA: TGTGCCATCAGTGAGAACGAAGAGACCCAGTACTTC. As protein: CAISENEETQYF.

J is TRBJ1-5 and V is TRBV27; no definite D call. The V end was cut by 7 bases, the J end by 0 bases, with 10 bases between. Germline CDR1 is MNHEY and CDR2 is SMNVEV (reference sequence). The CDR3 has 14 residues. The CDR3 nucleotides read TGTGCCAGCAACCCACTAGGTAGCAATCAGCCCCAGCATTTT. Its protein product is CASNPLGSNQPQHF.

This clonotype occurred a few times. J is TRBJ2-1 and V is TRBV7-9, with D unclear. Germline V CDR1 and CDR2: SEHNR, FQNEAQ (reference sequence). The V gene lost 7 bases and the J gene lost 5 bases, with 12 bases spanning the gap. The CDR3 loop spans 13 amino acids. CDR3 DNA: TGTGCCAGCACCCGAAAGCTAAACAATGAGCAGTTCTTC. It encodes CASTRKLNNEQFF. The full variable domain, its missing parts supplied by reference TRBV7-9 and TRBJ2-1, is DTGVSQNPRHKITKRGQNVTFRCDPISEHNRLYWYRQTLGQGPEFLTYFQNEAQLEKSRLLSDRFSAERPKGSFSTLEIQRTEQGDSAMYLCASTRKLNNEQFFGPGTRLTVL.

The V gene is TRBV12-3 or TRBV12-4, the J gene TRBJ1-6; D might be TRBD1 (6 bases). There are 14 residues in the CDR3. Trimming removed 4 bases from V and 9 bases from J, with 13 bases in between. The CDR3 protein is CASSSDSLGSPLHF. The CDR3 nucleotides are TGTGCCAGCAGTTCGGACAGTCTCGGTTCACCCCTCCACTTT.

Note on this clonotype: The junction departs from germline at one end; a sequencing error may be responsible. The chain combines TRBV12-3 or TRBV12-4 with TRBJ2-3; D unresolved. The CDR3 contains 16 residues. The CDR3 region is CANSLPYALGTDTQYF. The CDR3 region has the DNA TGTGCCAACAGTTTGCCATACGCGCTAGGCACAGATACGCAGTATTTT.

The chain uses TRBV7-9 and TRBJ2-7, with 8 bases identical to TRBD1. Germline V gene sequence: CDR1 SEHNR, CDR2 FQNEAQ (reference sequence). This CDR3 region has 15 residues. Unmatched junction bases numbered 4, after V lost 3 bases and J lost 0 bases. CDR3 sequence: CASSFPGQDSYEQYF. CDR3 DNA: TGTGCCAGCAGCTTCCCGGGACAGGACTCCTACGAGCAGTACTTC.